A selection of T cell receptor beta chains follows, all from one sample in a study of T cell responses to AZD1222 COVID-19 vaccine. The assay was immunoSEQ multiplex PCR, and TCRdb's table has in-frame clones only and misses some. The sample consists of approximately 150,000 clones, 92% of them appearing once. The starting material was peripheral blood, obtained 28 days after the second AZD1222 dose. The receptor set was obtained from an adult who received the AZD1222 COVID-19 vaccine. CDR3s include the opening cysteine and the closing phenylalanine or tryptophan. A D gene is named only where the DNA matches it firmly. Where a row states a size, it is once, few, many or the class of an expanded clone; other rows omit it.

size: .; J: TRBJ1-2; D: TRBD1; V: TRBV6-6; DNA: TGTGCCAGCAGTCCCGGGACAGGGAATAACTATGGCTACACCTTC; CDR3: CASSPGTGNNYGYTF
size: .; J: TRBJ1-4; D: TRBD1; V: TRBV4-3; DNA: TGCGCCAGCAGCCAGGACAGGGGGAACGGTAATGAAAAACTGTTTTTT; CDR3: CASSQDRGNGNEKLFF
size: .; J: TRBJ1-5; D: .; V: TRBV6-5; DNA: TGTGCCAGCGAAGTGGGGGGGAATCAGCCCCAGCATTTT; CDR3: CASEVGGNQPQHF
size: .; J: TRBJ1-3; D: .; V: TRBV28; DNA: TGTGCCAGCAGTTTCGCCCCCGGGGCTTTGCCATCTGGAAACACCATATATTTT; CDR3: CASSFAPGALPSGNTIYF
size: .; J: TRBJ1-5; D: .; V: TRBV7-2; DNA: TGTGCCAGCAGCAGGTCCGGGGGATATAGCAATCAGCCCCAGCATTTT; CDR3: CASSRSGGYSNQPQHF
size: few; J: TRBJ1-2; D: .; V: TRBV7-2; DNA: TGTGCCAGCAGCGCCGGGACTCGCCCCGGCTACACCTTC; CDR3: CASSAGTRPGYTF
size: .; J: TRBJ2-3; D: .; V: TRBV10-3; DNA: TGTGCCATCAGTGAAAGGGCCGACACAGATACGCAGTATTTT; CDR3: CAISERADTDTQYF
size: .; J: TRBJ1-2; D: .; V: TRBV4-2; DNA: TGTGCCAGCAGCCAGGCTTCAGGGCGCGGCTACACCTTC; CDR3: CASSQASGRGYTF
size: .; J: TRBJ2-4; D: .; V: TRBV7-2; DNA: TGTGCCAGCAGCCCTGGCGTTATTGGCCGAGGGGACATTCAGTACTTC; CDR3: CASSPGVIGRGDIQYF
size: .; J: TRBJ1-1; D: TRBD1; V: TRBV7-9; DNA: TGTGCCAGCGAAGGGACAGGGAAGGCTGAAGCTTTCTTT; CDR3: CASEGTGKAEAFF
size: .; J: TRBJ2-1; D: .; V: TRBV6-2/TRBV6-3; DNA: TGTGCCAGCAGTTACGGGCCTATTTCCGAGCAGTTCTTC; CDR3: CASSYGPISEQFF
size: .; J: TRBJ1-5; D: .; V: TRBV10-2; DNA: TGCGCCAGCAGTGAAGGGACGGCCAGTGATCAGCCCCAGCATTTT; CDR3: CASSEGTASDQPQHF
size: .; J: TRBJ1-5; D: .; V: TRBV5-4; DNA: TGTGCCAGCAGCCCTGGGACGGGAAGCAATCAGCCCCAGCATTTT; CDR3: CASSPGTGSNQPQHF
size: .; J: TRBJ2-1; D: .; V: TRBV29-1; DNA: TGCAGCGTTGGGACTACCATCTCTTTAGAGCAGTTCTTC; CDR3: CSVGTTISLEQFF
size: .; J: TRBJ1-3; D: .; V: TRBV9; DNA: TGTGCCAGCAGCGTAAGCCCGAAGGACACCATATATTTT; CDR3: CASSVSPKDTIYF
size: .; J: TRBJ1-5; D: .; V: TRBV12-5; DNA: TGTGCTAGTGGTTTGGGTCAGACAGGTTATCAGCCCCAGCATTTT; CDR3: CASGLGQTGYQPQHF
size: .; J: TRBJ2-3; D: .; V: TRBV24-1; DNA: TGTGCCACCAGCACCGGGGCTCTAAAAAGCACAGATACGCAGTATTTT; CDR3: CATSTGALKSTDTQYF
size: few; J: TRBJ1-4; D: TRBD1; V: TRBV30; DNA: TGTGCCTGGAGTGTACTGGGGACAGGGAAAGCAACTAATGAAAAACTGTTTTTT; CDR3: CAWSVLGTGKATNEKLFF
size: once; J: TRBJ1-1; D: TRBD1; V: TRBV5-6; DNA: TGTGCCAGCAGTTACAGGACAGGGACCTCTGAAGCTTTCTTT; CDR3: CASSYRTGTSEAFF
size: .; J: TRBJ2-2; D: .; V: TRBV19; DNA: TGTGCCAGTAGTCCACAGGGATTGGGCGGGGAGCTGTTTTTT; CDR3: CASSPQGLGGELFF
size: .; J: TRBJ2-7; D: .; V: TRBV19; DNA: TGTGCCAGGAACCAGGACAGCTTGACCTACGAGCAGTACTTC; CDR3: CARNQDSLTYEQYF
size: .; J: TRBJ1-5; D: .; V: TRBV19; DNA: TGTGCCAGTAGAACCCAGGGCAGCAATCAGCCCCAGCATTTT; CDR3: CASRTQGSNQPQHF
size: .; J: TRBJ2-7; D: TRBD2; V: TRBV5-6; DNA: TGTGCCAGCAGCTTGCTAGCGGGCTCCTACGAGCAGTACTTC; CDR3: CASSLLAGSYEQYF
size: .; J: TRBJ2-3; D: .; V: TRBV6-5; DNA: TGTGCCAGCAGCGACACAGATACGCAGTATTTT; CDR3: CASSDTDTQYF
size: .; J: TRBJ2-1; D: TRBD2; V: TRBV7-2; DNA: TGTGCCAGCAGCTTAGTTAGCAGCGGGGCCTACAATGAGCAGTTCTTC; CDR3: CASSLVSSGAYNEQFF
size: once; J: TRBJ1-1; D: .; V: TRBV29-1; DNA: TGCAGCGTTGAAGGCCAGGGGATGAACACTGAAGCTTTCTTT; CDR3: CSVEGQGMNTEAFF
size: .; J: TRBJ2-7; D: TRBD2; V: TRBV6-5; DNA: TGTGCCAGCTCTGGGACTAGCGGGCCCTACGAGCAGTACTTC; CDR3: CASSGTSGPYEQYF
size: .; J: TRBJ1-6; D: .; V: TRBV3-1/TRBV3-2; DNA: TGTGCCAGCAGCCCCTACTTCCCAGGCGGGAATTCACCCCTCCACTTT; CDR3: CASSPYFPGGNSPLHF
size: .; J: TRBJ1-3; D: .; V: TRBV4-3; DNA: TGCGCCAGCAGCCAGAAAGGAAACACCATATATTTT; CDR3: CASSQKGNTIYF
size: .; J: TRBJ1-2; D: TRBD1; V: TRBV7-8; DNA: TGTGCCAGCAGCGCCCGGACAGGTTTTAATGGCTACACCTTC; CDR3: CASSARTGFNGYTF
size: .; J: TRBJ1-1; D: .; V: TRBV9; DNA: TGTGCCAGCAGCGAGCGCATTGTGACAGCTGAAGCTTTCTTT; CDR3: CASSERIVTAEAFF
size: once; J: TRBJ2-5; D: TRBD1; V: TRBV19; DNA: TGTGCCAGTAACAGGGGTGAAGAGACCCAGTACTTC; CDR3: CASNRGEETQYF
size: .; J: TRBJ2-7; D: TRBD1; V: TRBV15; DNA: TGTGCCACCAGCACATCGGGACAGGGGAGCTACGAGCAGTACTTC; CDR3: CATSTSGQGSYEQYF
size: .; J: TRBJ2-5; D: .; V: TRBV7-9; DNA: TGTGCCAGCAGCCGGACGCCTCAAGAGACCCAGTACTTC; CDR3: CASSRTPQETQYF
size: .; J: TRBJ1-5; D: .; V: TRBV6-5; DNA: TGTGCCAGCAGTTACTCTGGCAGGGGTGGACAGCCCCAGCATTTT; CDR3: CASSYSGRGGQPQHF
size: .; J: TRBJ1-1; D: .; V: TRBV2; DNA: TGTGCCAGCAGTGTCAGGGACACTGAAGCTTTCTTT; CDR3: CASSVRDTEAFF
size: .; J: TRBJ2-7; D: TRBD2; V: TRBV12-5; DNA: TGTGCTAGTGGTCCCTATGGGACTAGCGGGAGTACGGGGCAGTACTTC; CDR3: CASGPYGTSGSTGQYF
size: .; J: TRBJ2-5; D: .; V: TRBV10-3; DNA: TGTGCCATCAGTAAGGGGCCGCAAGAGACCCAGTACTTC; CDR3: CAISKGPQETQYF